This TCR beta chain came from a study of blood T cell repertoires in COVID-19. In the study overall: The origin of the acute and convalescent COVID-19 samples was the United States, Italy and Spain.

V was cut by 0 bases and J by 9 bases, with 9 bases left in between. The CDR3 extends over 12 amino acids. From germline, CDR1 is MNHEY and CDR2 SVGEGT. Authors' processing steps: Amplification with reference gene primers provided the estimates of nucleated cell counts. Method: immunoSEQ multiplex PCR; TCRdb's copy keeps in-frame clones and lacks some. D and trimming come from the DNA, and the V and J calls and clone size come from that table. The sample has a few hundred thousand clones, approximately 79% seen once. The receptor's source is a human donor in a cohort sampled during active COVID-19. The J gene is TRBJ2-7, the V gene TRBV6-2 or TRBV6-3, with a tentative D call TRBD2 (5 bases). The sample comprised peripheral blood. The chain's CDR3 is CASSYSIRGQYF. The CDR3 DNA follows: TGTGCCAGCAGTTACTCGATCCGGGGGCAGTACTTC.